This TCR beta chain comes out of a study of cytomegalovirus exposure and HLA in healthy donors. About the research overall: The 120 validation repertoires used the same platform as the approximately 620 first-cohort repertoires (as reported by a later analysis). Study results and limitations: According to a later analysis, TCR clusters from the first cohort tended to co-occur in the 100 to 150 validation repertoires. Rarity marked most TCR sequences, yet some public TCRs occurred in many donors.

The ends were cut back, 4 bases at V and 8 bases at J, with 8 bases in the middle. Germline lookup yields CDR1 SNHLY and CDR2 FYNNEI. The CDR3 is 11 residues long. Comments on this clone: Its antigen is still unknown.

Sequencing used immunoSEQ multiplex PCR; TCRdb keeps in-frame clones, though not all of them. The sample contains fewer than 200,000 clones, roughly 85% of which appear only once. V usage is TRBV2 and J usage is TRBJ1-1; no reliable D call. What was sequenced was PBMCs. This sequence was found in a man in his late teens or twenties in good health and CMV-seropositive. CDR3 in DNA: TGTGCCAGCAGTGGAACACCCGAAGCTTTCTTT. Its protein product is CASSGTPEAFF.